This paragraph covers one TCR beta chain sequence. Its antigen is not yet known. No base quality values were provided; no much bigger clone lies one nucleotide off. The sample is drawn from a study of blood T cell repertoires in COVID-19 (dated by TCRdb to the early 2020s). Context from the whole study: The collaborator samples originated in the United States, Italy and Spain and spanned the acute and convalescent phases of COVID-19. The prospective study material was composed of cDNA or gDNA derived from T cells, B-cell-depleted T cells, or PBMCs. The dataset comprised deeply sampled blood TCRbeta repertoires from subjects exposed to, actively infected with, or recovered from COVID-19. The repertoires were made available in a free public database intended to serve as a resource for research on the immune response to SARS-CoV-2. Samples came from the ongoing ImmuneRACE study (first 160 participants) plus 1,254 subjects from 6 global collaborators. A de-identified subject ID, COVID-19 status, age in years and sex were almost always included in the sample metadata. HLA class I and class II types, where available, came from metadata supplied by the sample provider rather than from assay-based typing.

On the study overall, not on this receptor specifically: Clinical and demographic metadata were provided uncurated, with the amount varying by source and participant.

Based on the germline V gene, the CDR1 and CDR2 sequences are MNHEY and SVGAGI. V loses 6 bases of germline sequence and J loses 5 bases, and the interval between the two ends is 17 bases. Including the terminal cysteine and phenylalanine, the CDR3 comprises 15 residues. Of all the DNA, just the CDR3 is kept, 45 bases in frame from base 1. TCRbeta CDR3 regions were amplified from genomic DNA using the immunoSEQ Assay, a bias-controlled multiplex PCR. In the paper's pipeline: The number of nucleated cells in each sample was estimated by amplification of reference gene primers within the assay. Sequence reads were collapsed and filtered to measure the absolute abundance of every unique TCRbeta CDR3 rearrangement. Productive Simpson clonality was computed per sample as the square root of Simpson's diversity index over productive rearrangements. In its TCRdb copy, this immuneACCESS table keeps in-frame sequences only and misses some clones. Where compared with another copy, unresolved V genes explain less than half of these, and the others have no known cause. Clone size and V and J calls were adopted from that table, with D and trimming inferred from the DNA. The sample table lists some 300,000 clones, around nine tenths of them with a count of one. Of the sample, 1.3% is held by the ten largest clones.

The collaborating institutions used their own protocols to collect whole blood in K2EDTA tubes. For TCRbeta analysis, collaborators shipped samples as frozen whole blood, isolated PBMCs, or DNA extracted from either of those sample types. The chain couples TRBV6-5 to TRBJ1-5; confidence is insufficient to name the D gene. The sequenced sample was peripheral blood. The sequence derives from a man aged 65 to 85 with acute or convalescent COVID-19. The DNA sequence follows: TGTGCCAGCAGACTTGCCGGGAAGGGCGATCAGCCCCAGCATTTT. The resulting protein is CASRLAGKGDQPQHF.